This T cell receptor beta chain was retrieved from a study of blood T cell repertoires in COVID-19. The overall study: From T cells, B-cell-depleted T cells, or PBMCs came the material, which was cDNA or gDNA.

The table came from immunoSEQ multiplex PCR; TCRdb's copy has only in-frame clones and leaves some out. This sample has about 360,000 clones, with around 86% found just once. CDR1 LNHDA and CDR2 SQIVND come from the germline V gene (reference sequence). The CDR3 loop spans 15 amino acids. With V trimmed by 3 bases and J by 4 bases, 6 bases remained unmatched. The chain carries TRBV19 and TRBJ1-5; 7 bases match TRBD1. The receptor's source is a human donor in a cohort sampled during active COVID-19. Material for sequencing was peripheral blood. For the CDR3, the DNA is TGTGCCAGTAGTATGGAAGGCAGGGGGAATCAGCCCCAGCATTTT. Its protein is CASSMEGRGNQPQHF.